This T cell receptor beta chain derives from a study of Ad26.COV2.S vaccination and SARS-CoV-2 variants. As for treatment: approximately 18 received Ad26.COV2.S at low or high dose, single or two shots; about 5 received placebo; per-sample allocation not given. Each sample was drawn 63 days after the first injection (of vaccine or placebo). The method was immunoSEQ multiplex PCR; TCRdb's version includes in-frame clones alone and lacks a portion of them. The table lists 510,000 or so clones, around nine tenths of them singletons. This CDR3 has 19 residues. Germline V gene sequence: CDR1 MDHEN, CDR2 SYDVKM. Trimming removed 5 bases at V and 0 bases at J, with 23 bases between.

V and J are TRBV28 and TRBJ2-4, with D perhaps matching TRBD2 (5 bases). The sequence came from a person aged 18-65 years who received the Ad26.COV2.S COVID-19 vaccine or a placebo. The sample consisted of peripheral blood, taken in a trial of Ad26.COV2.S vaccine versus placebo. This CDR3 is CASSDRGNGVPLAKNIQYF. In DNA, the CDR3 is TGTGCCAGCAGTGATCGAGGGAATGGTGTTCCTCTAGCCAAAAACATTCAGTACTTC. Together with reference TRBV28 and TRBJ2-4, the CDR3 gives the full variable domain: DVKVTQSSRYLVKRTGEKVFLECVQDMDHENMFWYRQDPGLGLRLIYFSYDVKMKEKGDIPEGYSVSREKKERFSLILESASTNQTSMYLCASSDRGNGVPLAKNIQYFGAGTRLSVL.